The 17 T cell receptor beta chains listed next were all sequenced from one sample in a study of naive and memory T cell subsets. An equimolar mix of two oligonucleotides served as the beta constant-region primer for TRBC1 and TRBC2. TCRdb re-analysed the UMI-ligation and nested PCR reads in MiXCR, keeping a single row per CDR3 protein. The sample carries under 35,000 distinct CDR3 sequences, around a tenth recorded once. The specimen sequenced was effector memory CD4+ T cells from blood. Specified subset: effector memory, CD45RA- CD27-. The source of these receptors is a human donor in good health.

This clonotype was seen ten or more times. The chain couples TRBV7-2 to TRBJ2-3; D may be TRBD1 (5 bases). Trimming cost V 5 bases and J 6 bases, with 18 bases left between them. This CDR3 contains 15 residues. CDR1 SGHTA and CDR2 FQGNSA come from the germline V gene. This CDR3 reads CASSLTGSLRDTQYF. In nucleotides, the CDR3 is TGTGCCAGCAGCCTTACAGGTTCCCTCAGGGATACGCAGTATTTT.

The chain links TRBV24-1 to TRBJ2-2; TRBD2 matches 10 bases. Trimming took 3 bases from V and 1 from J; bases not matched to a gene: 1. This CDR3 has 16 residues. Germline V gene data show CDR1 as KGHDR and CDR2 as SFDVKD. The CDR3 coding sequence is TGTGCCACCAGTGATCCTAGCGGGAGGAACACCGGGGAGCTGTTTTTT. Amino acids: CATSDPSGRNTGELFF.

This clonotype was counted only a few times. The chain couples TRBV24-1 to TRBJ2-2; a weak D match, TRBD1 (6 bases). This CDR3 is 15 amino acids long. Germline CDR1 and CDR2: KGHDR and SFDVKD. V shed 2 bases and J shed 5 bases, with 11 bases lying between them. The DNA for the CDR3 is TGTGCCACCAGTGATTCCGGACAGATTACCGGGGAGCTGTTTTTT. It translates to CATSDSGQITGELFF.

This clonotype was picked up many times. The V call is TRBV7-2, the J call TRBJ2-3, with TRBD2 matching 8 bases. The CDR3 has 15 amino acids. V lost 1 base and J lost 8; bases outside the gene matches: 8. Per germline, CDR1 SGHTA and CDR2 FQGNSA. The DNA for the CDR3 is TGTGCCAGCAGCTTAGATTCGGCGGGGGGAAGTACGCAGTATTTT. Protein product: CASSLDSAGGSTQYF. Using reference TRBV7-2 and TRBJ2-3 for the parts outside the CDR3, the full variable domain is GAGVSQSPSNKVTEKGKDVELRCDPISGHTALYWYRQSLGQGLEFLIYFQGNSAPDKSGLPSDRFSAERTGGSVSTLTIQRTQQEDSAVYLCASSLDSAGGSTQYFGPGTRLTVL.

This clonotype was detected a few times. The chain's CDR3 is CASSLAGQGGTGELFF. CDR3 sequence (DNA): TGTGCCAGCAGCTTAGCCGGCCAGGGGGGCACCGGGGAGCTGTTTTTT. The chain couples TRBV7-2 to TRBJ2-2; D possibly corresponds to TRBD1 (7 bases). Germline lookup yields CDR1 SGHTA and CDR2 FQGNSA. V gave up 0 bases and J gave up 4 bases, with 12 bases separating them. The CDR3 spans 16 residues.

This clonotype was detected a few times. The J gene is TRBJ1-1, the V gene TRBV18; D is unclear. V was clipped by 2 bases and J by 0 bases, with 7 bases between them. CDR1 is KGHSH and CDR2 is LQKENI in the germline V gene. The CDR3 runs to 14 residues. CDR3 sequence: CASSPNSMNTEAFF. DNA of the CDR3: TGTGCCAGCTCACCAAACAGTATGAACACTGAAGCTTTCTTT.

This clonotype turned up a few times. The chain joins TRBV3-1 to TRBJ1-4, with D perhaps matching TRBD1 (6 bases). The V gene lost 1 base and the J gene lost 8 bases, with 14 bases spanning the gap. The CDR3 length is 15 residues. Germline V gene lookup returns CDR1 LGHDT and CDR2 YNNKEL (reference sequence). The CDR3 region is CASSQAWGGGEKLFF. As DNA, the CDR3 is TGTGCCAGCAGCCAAGCGTGGGGGGGCGGCGAAAAACTGTTTTTT. The variable domain in full, completed from reference TRBV3-1 and TRBJ1-4, reads DTAVSQTPKYLVTQMGNDKSIKCEQNLGHDTMYWYKQDSKKFLKIMFSYNNKELIINETVPNRFSPKSPDKAHLNLHINSLELGDSAVYFCASSQAWGGGEKLFFGSGTQLSVL.

This clonotype appeared many times. The chain is built from TRBV7-9 and TRBJ1-1, with D unresolved. This CDR3 region has 14 residues. V lost 1 base and J lost 1, with 7 bases in between. Germline-derived CDR1 and CDR2 are SEHNR and FQNEAQ (reference sequence). CDR3 DNA: TGTGCCAGCAGCTTAGTTAGCGGGAACACTGAAGCTTTCTTT. Amino acid sequence: CASSLVSGNTEAFF.

By share, this clonotype ranks as medium-sized. This chain joins TRBV7-9 and TRBJ2-7, with 11 bases identical to TRBD2. The junction had 2 bases not matched to a gene; V was cut back by 6 bases and J by 1 base. Per the germline V gene, CDR1 is SEHNR and CDR2 is FQNEAQ (reference sequence). CDR3 size: 14 residues. In DNA, the CDR3 is TGTGCCAGCAGGGGGACTAGCGGTTCCTACGAGCAGTACTTC. Encoded protein: CASRGTSGSYEQYF.

The sample holds a few counts of this clonotype. This chain joins TRBV11-3 and TRBJ2-7; the match to TRBD1 covers 11 bases. CDR1 is SGHNT, CDR2 YENEEA, per germline. Trimming took 3 bases from V and 7 from J; bases not matched to a gene: 8. The CDR3 has 15 amino acids. CDR3 amino acids: CASSFRTGGSWEQYF. In nucleotides, the CDR3 is TGTGCCAGCAGCTTCCGGACAGGGGGCAGTTGGGAGCAGTACTTC.

In its sample, this clonotype was seen many times. The rearrangement uses TRBV14 and TRBJ2-3; D is ambiguous. Looked up from germline, CDR1 is SGHDN and CDR2 is FVKESK. The V and J ends lost 2 bases and 9 bases respectively, with 18 bases between them. CDR3 size: 15 residues. CDR3 protein: CASSQTRRERLTQYF. CDR3 nucleotide sequence: TGTGCCAGCAGCCAAACCCGGCGTGAGAGATTAACGCAGTATTTT.

The chain has TRBV11-2 and TRBJ1-4, with D perhaps matching TRBD1 (6 bases). The V gene lost 5 bases and the J gene lost 6 bases, with 13 bases spanning the gap. The CDR3 is 14 residues long. Germline V gene lookup returns CDR1 SGHAT and CDR2 FQNNGV. CDR3 loop: CASSLGGFYEKLFF. In nucleotides, the CDR3 is TGTGCCAGCAGCCTAGGGGGGTTCTATGAAAAACTGTTTTTT.

This clonotype was seen many times. The V and J genes are TRBV7-2 and TRBJ2-2; D may be TRBD2 (6 bases). The V end lost 2 bases, the J end lost 1 base, and 11 bases lay between the germline ends. Germline V gene data show CDR1 as SGHTA and CDR2 as FQGNSA. There are 16 residues in the CDR3. In nucleotides, the CDR3 is TGTGCCAGCAGCTTATCGGGCGGGGTGAACACCGGGGAGCTGTTTTTT. Its translation: CASSLSGGVNTGELFF. The full variable domain, in which reference TRBV7-2 and TRBJ2-2 provide the parts outside the CDR3, is GAGVSQSPSNKVTEKGKDVELRCDPISGHTALYWYRQSLGQGLEFLIYFQGNSAPDKSGLPSDRFSAERTGGSVSTLTIQRTQQEDSAVYLCASSLSGGVNTGELFFGEGSRLTVL.

In its sample, this clonotype was seen many times. The J gene is TRBJ2-5, the V gene TRBV5-1; no clear D. Germline CDR1 SGHRS, CDR2 YFSETQ. V lost 1 base to trimming and J lost 3 bases, with 16 bases between them. The length of the CDR3 is 16 residues. The CDR3, as DNA: TGCGCCAGCAGCTTGATGCCCCGGGCCCAAAAAGAGACCCAGTACTTC. It encodes CASSLMPRAQKETQYF.

The J gene is TRBJ1-5, the V gene TRBV18, with 9 positions matching TRBD1. Germline V gene data show CDR1 as KGHSH and CDR2 as LQKENI. The CDR3 loop spans 15 amino acids. V lost 8 bases and J lost 6; bases outside the gene matches: 11. The CDR3 DNA is TGTGCCAGCGACCCGGGACAGGGAAATTTTCAGCCCCAGCATTTT. Its protein product is CASDPGQGNFQPQHF.

V gene TRBV7-9 combines with J gene TRBJ2-3, with a tentative D call TRBD1 (6 bases). Germline V gene lookup returns CDR1 SEHNR and CDR2 FQNEAQ (reference sequence). This CDR3 has 16 amino acids. V dropped 1 base and J dropped 5 bases, with 16 bases sitting between them. Here the CDR3 reads CASSLGGQSSLDTQYF. The CDR3 DNA is TGTGCCAGCAGCTTAGGAGGACAGTCATCCCTAGATACGCAGTATTTT.

The sample holds many counts of this clonotype. The chain joins TRBV7-2 to TRBJ2-5; no clear D gene. The length of the CDR3 is 14 residues. The germline gives CDR1 SGHTA, CDR2 FQGNSA. The V end lost 3 bases, the J end lost 0 bases, and 8 bases lay between the germline ends. The CDR3 DNA is TGTGCCAGCAGCTTTTATGGGAACCAAGAGACCCAGTACTTC. Amino acids: CASSFYGNQETQYF. Together with reference TRBV7-2 and TRBJ2-5, the CDR3 gives the full variable domain: GAGVSQSPSNKVTEKGKDVELRCDPISGHTALYWYRQSLGQGLEFLIYFQGNSAPDKSGLPSDRFSAERTGGSVSTLTIQRTQQEDSAVYLCASSFYGNQETQYFGPGTRLLVL.